This T cell receptor beta chain was recorded in a study of blood T cell repertoires in COVID-19. V lost 4 bases, J lost 6 bases, and 7 bases stayed unmatched. Germline V gene lookup returns CDR1 SGHRS and CDR2 YFSETQ. The CDR3 has 15 residues. Study processing details: Estimates of nucleated cell counts were drawn from the amplification of reference gene primers. Profiled with immunoSEQ multiplex PCR; TCRdb holds only in-frame clones, not every one. The DNA gave D and trimming, while V, J and clone size come from that table. The repertoire has approximately 70,000 clones, roughly 88% of them found once; the top ten carry under 3%.

The specimen sequenced was peripheral blood. This chain connects TRBV5-1 to TRBJ1-6, with TRBD1 identical over 7 bases. This clonotype was sampled from a man at least 80 years old with active or convalescent COVID-19. This CDR3 reads CASSQGTVGNSPLHF. In DNA form, the CDR3 reads TGCGCCAGCAGCCAAGGGACAGTAGGTAATTCACCCCTCCACTTT.